The rows below give T cell receptor beta chains drawn from one sample of a study of immune cell composition in non-small cell lung cancer. Using immunoSEQ multiplex PCR, the repertoire was profiled, and TCRdb retains in-frame clones only, with some absent. The table has several thousand clones, about 80% seen once. The specimen was lung tumor tissue. The receptors stem from a human donor with non-small cell lung cancer. CDR3s include the opening cysteine and the closing phenylalanine or tryptophan. A D gene is named only where the DNA matches it firmly. Size tells how often a clone was seen (once, few, many) or the class of an expanded clone, and some rows leave it out.

J gene | D gene | clone size | V gene | CDR3 length | CDR3 protein | CDR3 DNA
TRBJ1-5 | TRBD1 | - | TRBV5-5 | 16 | CASSLLGTVSNQPQHF | TGTGCCAGCAGCTTGCTCGGGACAGTTAGCAATCAGCCCCAGCATTTT
TRBJ2-2 | - | - | TRBV5-1 | 15 | CASRPGTVGTGELFF | TGCGCCAGCAGACCCGGGACGGTGGGGACCGGGGAGCTGTTTTTT
TRBJ2-3 | TRBD2 | medium-sized | TRBV29-1 | 18 | CSVGGLAGPKGDTDTQYF | TGCAGCGTCGGCGGACTAGCGGGCCCTAAGGGGGACACAGATACGCAGTATTTT
TRBJ2-3 | - | - | TRBV14 | 16 | CASSRRGAGFTDTQYF | TGTGCCAGCAGCCGGAGAGGGGCAGGGTTTACAGATACGCAGTATTTT
TRBJ1-6 | TRBD1 | - | TRBV28 | 18 | CASKGGAQESFGNSPLHF | TGTGCCAGCAAAGGGGGCGCGCAGGAGTCATTCGGTAACTCACCCCTCCACTTT
TRBJ2-6 | TRBD2 | - | TRBV2 | 16 | CASRGGVGSGANVLTF | TGTGCCAGCAGGGGAGGGGTAGGCTCTGGGGCCAACGTCCTGACTTTC
TRBJ2-7 | TRBD2 | - | TRBV6-6 | 15 | CASSYSGLTRYEQYF | TGTGCCAGCAGTTACTCGGGACTAACGAGGTACGAGCAGTACTTC
TRBJ2-7 | - | - | TRBV28 | 12 | CASSSPVYEQYF | TGTGCCAGCAGTTCCCCGGTCTACGAGCAGTACTTC
TRBJ1-2 | - | - | TRBV2 | 13 | CASSGLGNYGYTF | TGTGCCAGCAGCGGACTGGGGAACTATGGCTACACCTTC
TRBJ2-5 | - | - | TRBV19 | 13 | CASSSRGWETQYF | TGTGCCAGTTCGAGCAGGGGATGGGAGACCCAGTACTTC
TRBJ2-3 | - | - | TRBV9 | 14 | CASSVSPYADTQYF | TGTGCCAGCAGCGTATCCCCCTACGCAGATACGCAGTATTTT
TRBJ1-1 | - | - | TRBV5-1 | 16 | CASSLVGGGTNTEAFF | TGCGCCAGCAGCTTGGTCGGGGGGGGGACGAACACTGAAGCTTTCTTT
TRBJ2-2 | - | - | TRBV14 | 16 | CASSRRTVMVAGELFF | TGTGCCAGCAGCAGGCGTACCGTGATGGTGGCCGGGGAGCTGTTTTTT
TRBJ2-7 | - | - | TRBV19 | 15 | CASSGKGVGSYEQYF | TGTGCCAGTAGTGGGAAGGGGGTTGGCTCCTACGAGCAGTACTTC
TRBJ2-3 | TRBD2 | few | TRBV4-2 | 15 | CASSQGGSYTDTQYF | TGTGCCAGCAGCCAGGGAGGGAGCTACACAGATACGCAGTATTTT
TRBJ2-1 | TRBD2 | - | TRBV19 | 18 | CASTDTRLAGGTYNEQFF | TGTGCCAGTACCGACACTCGACTAGCGGGAGGCACCTACAATGAGCAGTTCTTC
TRBJ1-1 | - | few | TRBV5-4 | 15 | CASSPDGVRGTEAFF | TGTGCCAGCAGCCCGGACGGGGTTCGGGGGACTGAAGCTTTCTTT
TRBJ1-1 | - | - | TRBV11-1 | 12 | CASSLLSSEAFF | TGTGCCAGCAGCTTACTATCCTCTGAAGCTTTCTTT
TRBJ2-7 | TRBD2 | once | TRBV27 | 14 | CASSFLAGASEQYF | TGTGCCAGCAGTTTTCTAGCGGGAGCGTCCGAGCAGTACTTC
TRBJ1-1 | - | - | TRBV27 | 14 | CASSGGAWNTEAFF | TGTGCCAGCAGTGGAGGGGCCTGGAACACTGAAGCTTTCTTT
TRBJ1-5 | - | once | TRBV4-3 | 13 | CASSQDRNQPQHF | TGCGCCAGCAGCCAAGACCGAAATCAGCCCCAGCATTTT
TRBJ2-1 | - | - | TRBV9 | 18 | CASSHPRMGAAPGNEQFF | TGTGCCAGCAGCCACCCAAGGATGGGGGCCGCGCCCGGCAATGAGCAGTTCTTC
TRBJ2-7 | TRBD1 | - | TRBV4-1 | 13 | CASSLRDRDEQYF | TGCGCCAGCAGCCTCCGGGACAGGGACGAGCAGTACTTC
TRBJ2-7 | - | - | TRBV23-1 | 19 | CASSQCPGSFMGPPYEQYF | TGCGCCAGCAGCCAATGTCCCGGAAGTTTTATGGGACCCCCCTACGAGCAGTACTTC
TRBJ2-4 | - | - | TRBV28 | 15 | CASSLGGTIKNIQYF | TGTGCCAGCAGTTTAGGGGGTACCATCAAAAACATTCAGTACTTC
TRBJ2-1 | - | - | TRBV6-5 | 13 | CASSYSMYAEQFF | TGTGCCAGCAGTTACTCGATGTACGCTGAGCAGTTCTTC
TRBJ2-1 | - | - | TRBV29-1 | 12 | CSVEDGPNEQFF | TGCAGCGTTGAAGACGGACCCAATGAGCAGTTCTTC
TRBJ1-2 | - | - | TRBV5-1 | 12 | CASSRGVGGYTF | TGCGCCAGCAGCCGGGGGGTCGGTGGCTACACCTTC
TRBJ2-1 | TRBD2 | once | TRBV14 | 15 | CASSQVLRASGEQFF | TGTGCCAGCAGCCAAGTCTTAAGGGCTAGCGGAGAGCAGTTCTTC
TRBJ2-1 | - | - | TRBV27 | 14 | CASSFPGGLSEQFF | TGTGCCAGCAGTTTCCCCGGGGGTCTGTCTGAGCAGTTCTTC
TRBJ2-1 | TRBD2 | - | TRBV5-1 | 16 | CASSSSGGPPYNEQFF | TGCGCCAGCAGCTCAAGCGGGGGCCCACCCTACAATGAGCAGTTCTTC
TRBJ2-3 | - | - | TRBV11-2 | 15 | CASSLTDARTDTQYF | TGTGCCAGCAGCTTGACAGACGCCCGCACAGATACGCAGTATTTT
TRBJ2-7 | - | few | TRBV10-3 | 14 | CAISGTEGAYEQYF | TGTGCCATCAGCGGCACAGAAGGAGCCTACGAGCAGTACTTC
TRBJ1-1 | - | - | TRBV6-6 | 11 | CASSWGTEAFF | TGTGCCAGCAGTTGGGGCACTGAAGCTTTCTTT
TRBJ1-6 | TRBD1 | few | TRBV19 | 16 | CASRLSGTGGNSPLHF | TGTGCCAGTAGGCTCTCCGGGACAGGGGGTAATTCACCCCTCCACTTT
TRBJ2-2 | - | - | TRBV6-1 | 12 | CASTLPPGELFF | TGTGCCAGCACCTTGCCCCCCGGGGAGCTGTTTTTT
TRBJ1-2 | - | few | TRBV30 | 11 | CAWSGGGGYTF | TGTGCCTGGAGTGGGGGGGGCGGCTACACCTTC
TRBJ1-5 | TRBD1 | - | TRBV6-5 | 14 | CASSYGQGDQPQHF | TGTGCCAGCAGTTACGGACAGGGAGACCAGCCCCAGCATTTT
TRBJ1-3 | TRBD1 | - | TRBV4-3 | 15 | CASSQADRDGNTIYF | TGCGCCAGCAGCCAAGCGGACAGGGATGGAAACACCATATATTTT
TRBJ1-5 | - | - | TRBV2 | 12 | CASTGEGQPQHF | TGTGCCAGCACAGGGGAAGGTCAGCCCCAGCATTTT
TRBJ2-1 | - | - | TRBV5-6 | 15 | CASSLWFLGGNEQFF | TGTGCCAGCAGCTTGTGGTTTCTAGGCGGCAATGAGCAGTTCTTC
TRBJ1-1 | TRBD1 | - | TRBV18 | 13 | CASSPYRGTEAFF | TGTGCCAGCTCACCGTACAGGGGTACTGAAGCTTTCTTT
TRBJ2-2 | - | - | TRBV7-2 | 13 | CASSLAGRGELFF | TGTGCCAGCAGCTTAGCGGGCCGCGGGGAGCTGTTTTTT
TRBJ2-6 | - | - | TRBV7-8 | 16 | CASSLGASSGANVLTF | TGTGCCAGCAGCTTAGGGGCCAGCTCTGGGGCCAACGTCCTGACTTTC
TRBJ1-6 | - | - | TRBV20-1 | 11 | CSARVDSPLHF | TGCAGTGCTAGAGTTGATTCACCCCTCCACTTT
TRBJ2-7 | - | - | TRBV29-1 | 14 | CSVGRGLHNYEQYF | TGCAGCGTTGGCAGGGGCCTCCATAACTACGAGCAGTACTTC
TRBJ2-7 | - | few | TRBV10-3 | 13 | CAISGPVLSEQYF | TGTGCCATCAGTGGTCCAGTTCTATCCGAGCAGTACTTC
TRBJ2-1 | - | few | TRBV20-1 | 11 | CSGTSDNEQFF | TGCAGTGGTACCTCGGACAATGAGCAGTTCTTC
TRBJ2-7 | TRBD2 | - | TRBV28 | 16 | CASSRIETSGKSEQYF | TGTGCCAGCAGCCGAATTGAGACTAGCGGGAAGAGCGAGCAGTACTTC
TRBJ2-1 | - | - | TRBV7-8 | 14 | CASSRTGAYNEQFF | TGTGCCAGCAGTCGGACTGGCGCCTACAATGAGCAGTTCTTC
TRBJ2-1 | TRBD2 | few | TRBV5-1 | 15 | CASSLGGSSYNEQFF | TGCGCCAGCAGCTTAGGCGGGAGCTCCTACAATGAGCAGTTCTTC
TRBJ1-2 | - | few | TRBV21-1 | 15 | CASTHRGRTNYGYTF | TGTGCCAGCACCCACCGTGGGCGGACTAACTATGGCTACACCTTC
TRBJ1-5 | TRBD1 | - | TRBV19 | 13 | CASSPGQASAQHF | TGTGCCAGTAGCCCGGGACAGGCTTCGGCCCAGCATTTT
TRBJ2-7 | TRBD1 | - | TRBV27 | 15 | CASSGSGTAYYEQYF | TGTGCCAGCAGTGGATCCGGGACAGCCTACTACGAGCAGTACTTC
TRBJ2-6 | - | - | TRBV7-3 | 16 | CASSLGASSGANVLTF | TGTGCCAGCAGCTTAGGGGCCAGCTCTGGGGCCAACGTCCTGACTTTC